The clone carrying this T cell receptor beta chain was observed a few times. Its antigen is not known. The data stem from a study of beta chain features in type 1 diabetes. This CDR3 has 13 amino acids. V was shortened by 6 bases and J by 1 base, with 12 bases between the two germline ends. Per germline, CDR1 GTSNPN and CDR2 SVGIG (reference sequence). Points from the study as a whole: Sampled from patients, naive, central memory and Treg TCRB repertoires appeared more similar than those sampled from healthy donors. When Type 1 diabetes patients were examined, their TCRB CDR3s proved moderately but significantly shorter in all four CD4+ subsets.

Since all of the isolated RNA was reverse transcribed, expressed TCRB transcripts were what got sequenced. TCRdb's table, derived via immunoSEQ multiplex PCR, lists solely in-frame clones and lacks some. The profile shows roughly 730,000 clones, around an eighth of them singletons. Input material: naive CD4+ T cells from blood. The chain employs TRBV30 and TRBJ1-1, with D unclear. The clonotype comes from a man aged 18 to 29 with type 1 diabetes. For the CDR3, the DNA is TGTGCCTGTGGGTTTGCAGGGAACACTGAAGCTTTCTTT. It codes for CACGFAGNTEAFF. The full variable domain, completed using reference TRBV30 and TRBJ1-1, is SQTIHQWPATLVQPVGSPLSLECTVEGTSNPNLYWYRQAAGRGLQLLFYSVGIGQISSEVPQNLSASRPQDRQFILSSKKLLLSDSGFYLCACGFAGNTEAFFGQGTRLTVV.